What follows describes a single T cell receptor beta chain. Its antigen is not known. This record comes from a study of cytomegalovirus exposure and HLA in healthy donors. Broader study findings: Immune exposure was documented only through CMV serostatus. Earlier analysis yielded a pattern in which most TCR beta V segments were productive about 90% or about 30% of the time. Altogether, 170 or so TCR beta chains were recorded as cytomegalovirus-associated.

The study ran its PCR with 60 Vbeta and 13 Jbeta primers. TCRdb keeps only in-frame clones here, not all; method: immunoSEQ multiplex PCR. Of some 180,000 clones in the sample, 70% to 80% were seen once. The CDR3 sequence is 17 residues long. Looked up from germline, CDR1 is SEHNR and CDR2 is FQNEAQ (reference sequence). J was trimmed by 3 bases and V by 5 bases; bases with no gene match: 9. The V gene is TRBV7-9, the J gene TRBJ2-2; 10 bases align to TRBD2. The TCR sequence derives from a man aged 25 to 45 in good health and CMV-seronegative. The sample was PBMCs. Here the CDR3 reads CASSPYYSGRYTGELFF. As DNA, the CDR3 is TGTGCCAGCAGCCCATACTATAGCGGGAGGTACACCGGGGAGCTGTTTTTT.